These T cell receptor beta chains were read from a single sample in a study of response to subunit inactivated influenza vaccine. TCRdb independently ran MiXCR on the RT-PCR reads; one entry per CDR3 protein. This table has 490,000 or so distinct CDR3 sequences, 7.5% to 8.5% appearing once. The specimen comprised PBMCs from blood, sampled roughly 24 months after vaccination. Every receptor here comes from a man between 50 and 69 years old who received an inactivated influenza vaccine. Both conserved end residues are part of each CDR3. A D gene is named only where the DNA matches it firmly. For some rows the clone size is stated as once, few or many, or as a class when expanded; others skip it.

J	D	size	V	DNA	CDR3
TRBJ2-3	-	many	TRBV19	TGTGCCAGTACCCCTACTGGGACCGCCGATACGCAGTATTTT	CASTPTGTADTQYF
TRBJ2-1	-	few	TRBV5-1	TGCGCCAGCAGCCCCCTTTTAGTTCGGGACAATGAGCAGTTCTTC	CASSPLLVRDNEQFF
TRBJ2-3	-	few	TRBV20-1	TGCAGTGCTTATGGTGGGGGCTTGACAGATACGCAGTATTTT	CSAYGGGLTDTQYF
TRBJ2-7	TRBD2	few	TRBV20-1	TGCAGTGCAATACTAGCGGGCTCCTACGAGCAGTACTTC	CSAILAGSYEQYF
TRBJ1-5	-	-	TRBV20-1	TGCAGTGCTAGATGGGGCGGGACAAAAAATCAGCCCCAGCATTTT	CSARWGGTKNQPQHF
TRBJ2-5	TRBD2	-	TRBV5-5	TGTGCCAGCAGCATCCCTAGCGGGAGTTTGCAGACCCAGTACTTC	CASSIPSGSLQTQYF
TRBJ2-7	-	few	TRBV6-5	TGTGCCAGCAGTTGGACTCCGGGACGGGGGTTGGAGCAGTACTTC	CASSWTPGRGLEQYF
TRBJ2-4	-	-	TRBV20-1	TGCAGTGCTAGAGTCGGGACCTCAAACATTCAGTACTTC	CSARVGTSNIQYF
TRBJ1-1	TRBD1	many	TRBV28	TGTGCCAGCAGTGCCTTGACAGGGGAGTTGGCTGAAGCTTTCTTT	CASSALTGELAEAFF
TRBJ1-3	-	-	TRBV12-3/TRBV12-4	TGTGCCAGCAGTCTTGACAGAGTGATCTCTGGAAACACCATATATTTT	CASSLDRVISGNTIYF
TRBJ2-4	-	few	TRBV27	TGTGCCAGCAGTATCAGAGATCCCGGGACACAACTAGCCAAAAACATTCAGTACTTC	CASSIRDPGTQLAKNIQYF
TRBJ2-5	TRBD1	-	TRBV3-1	TGTGCCAGCAGACTTGGGACAGCTGCTGGGACCCAGTACTTC	CASRLGTAAGTQYF
TRBJ2-5	TRBD2	-	TRBV12-3/TRBV12-4	TGTGCCAGCAGCTGGAGACTAGCGGGACAAGAGACCCAGTACTTC	CASSWRLAGQETQYF
TRBJ1-3	-	many	TRBV11-2	TGTGCCAGCAGCTTAGGGGTAGCCTCTGGAAACACCATATATTTT	CASSLGVASGNTIYF
TRBJ2-5	-	many	TRBV7-9	TGTGCCAGCAGCCCAGGGGCTCAAGAGACCCAGTACTTC	CASSPGAQETQYF
TRBJ2-4	TRBD1	many	TRBV10-3	TGTGCCATCAGTGGGACAGGGGAAAACATTCAGTACTTC	CAISGTGENIQYF
TRBJ2-1	TRBD2	many	TRBV24-1	TGTGCCACCAGTGATTCCTCAACTAGCGGGGTAGATGAGCAGTTCTTC	CATSDSSTSGVDEQFF
TRBJ1-5	-	many	TRBV7-2	TGTGCCAGCACCATTTATAGCAATCAGCCCCAGCATTTT	CASTIYSNQPQHF
TRBJ2-5	TRBD2	few	TRBV5-1	TGCGCCAGCAGCTTGGGAGGGACTACGCTTAGGCAAGAGACCCAGTACTTC	CASSLGGTTLRQETQYF
TRBJ2-7	TRBD2	many	TRBV10-3	TGTGCCCATACTTGGCGGGAGGGCTACGAGCAGTACTTC	CAHTWREGYEQYF
TRBJ2-2	TRBD2	-	TRBV25-1	TGTGCCAGCAGTGATAGGACTAGCCCTGCGGGTGGGGAGCTGTTTTTT	CASSDRTSPAGGELFF
TRBJ2-7	-	few	TRBV29-1	TGCAGCGTTGAAGGTACCGGGACACAAACCTACGAGCAGTACTTC	CSVEGTGTQTYEQYF
TRBJ2-7	TRBD2	-	TRBV15	TGTGCCACCAGCAGGGCTTCCGGGAGGAGCTCCTACGAGCAGTACTTC	CATSRASGRSSYEQYF
TRBJ1-1	-	few	TRBV6-2/TRBV6-3	TGTGCCAGCAGTTACGTCAGACCGAACACTGAAGCTTTCTTT	CASSYVRPNTEAFF
TRBJ2-7	TRBD2	-	TRBV27	TGTGCCAGCAGTCCTTCCCCGCGGGAGGGCCTTTACGAGCAGTACTTC	CASSPSPREGLYEQYF
TRBJ2-5	-	-	TRBV6-2/TRBV6-3	TGTGCCAGCAGTGGGACGCGCAGACTCCAAGAGACCCAGTACTTC	CASSGTRRLQETQYF
TRBJ2-1	TRBD2	many	TRBV5-1	TGTGCCAGCAGCTTGGGTGCGGGAGAGTACAATGAGCAGTTCTTC	CASSLGAGEYNEQFF
TRBJ2-7	TRBD1	few	TRBV12-3/TRBV12-4	TGTGCCAGCAGTTTGTCCGGGACAGGGTACGAGCAGTACTTC	CASSLSGTGYEQYF
TRBJ1-4	-	many	TRBV5-1	TGCGCCAGCAGCTTGGGGGACCCTGAAAAACTGTTTTTT	CASSLGDPEKLFF
TRBJ2-7	-	-	TRBV4-3	TGCGCCAGCAGCCAAGGGCGGGACAGCTCCTACGAGCAGTACTTC	CASSQGRDSSYEQYF
TRBJ2-2	TRBD2	few	TRBV4-1	TGCGCCAGCAGCCAAGAATTGTGGCTAGCGGGGGGGAATGGGGAGCTGTTTTTT	CASSQELWLAGGNGELFF
TRBJ1-4	-	-	TRBV7-9	TGTGCCAGCAGCTTACCCCCGGGGACCCGGGACGAAAAACTGTTTTTT	CASSLPPGTRDEKLFF
TRBJ2-2	TRBD1	few	TRBV28	TGTGCCAGCAGCCTGGACAGGGCGGGCACCGGGGAGCTGTTTTTT	CASSLDRAGTGELFF
TRBJ2-2	TRBD2	-	TRBV10-3	TGTGCCATCAGAAGGATCGGGGGAGGGGCCGGGGAGCTGTTTTTT	CAIRRIGGGAGELFF
TRBJ2-7	-	few	TRBV2	TGTGCCAGCAGGGCATTAGTCCCGGGACAAGGGGAGCAGTACTTC	CASRALVPGQGEQYF
TRBJ2-1	TRBD2	many	TRBV27	TGTGCCAGCGGCCAACTAGCGGGAGTAGGTAACGACAATGAGCAGTTCTTC	CASGQLAGVGNDNEQFF
TRBJ1-4	TRBD1	few	TRBV5-5	TGTGCCAGCAGCTTGGTCACAGGGGGCGCGGAAAAACTGTTTTTT	CASSLVTGGAEKLFF
TRBJ2-1	TRBD2	-	TRBV7-4	TGTGCCAGCAGCTTACTCTTCCCAAGGACTAGCGGGAGATCCAGAAAAATTTTAGGGGGAGAGCAGTTCTTC	CASSLLFPRTSGRSRKILGGEQFF
TRBJ2-1	-	many	TRBV3-1	TGTGCCAGCAGTCGAAATAACAATGAGCAGTTCTTC	CASSRNNNEQFF
TRBJ2-5	TRBD1	-	TRBV24-1	TGTGCCACCAGTGACTTGGACAGGCCGGGAGAGACCCAGTACTTC	CATSDLDRPGETQYF
TRBJ2-1	TRBD2	few	TRBV13	TGTGCCAGCAGCGTCCGACTAGCGGGAGTTAGTGAGCAGTTCTTC	CASSVRLAGVSEQFF
TRBJ2-3	-	-	TRBV20-1	TGCAGTGCTAGCGGGAAGACGTCTAGCACAGATACGCAGTATTTT	CSASGKTSSTDTQYF
TRBJ1-2	-	few	TRBV3-1	TGTGCCAGCAGGGAAGGGTCATGGGGAGGCTACACCTTC	CASREGSWGGYTF
TRBJ1-5	-	many	TRBV7-2	TGTGCCAGCAACATTACAGATAGCAATCAGCCCCAGCATTTT	CASNITDSNQPQHF
TRBJ1-2	-	many	TRBV2	TGTGCCAGCAGTGAAGCGCTTCAATCTGGCTACACCTTC	CASSEALQSGYTF
TRBJ2-7	TRBD1	-	TRBV15	TGTGCCACCAGCGCAAACCCCGGGACAGGGGTTTACGAGCAGTACTTC	CATSANPGTGVYEQYF
TRBJ2-1	-	-	TRBV5-5	TGTGCCAGCAGCTTTTCCAACGCCAATGAGCAGTTCTTC	CASSFSNANEQFF
TRBJ2-7	-	-	TRBV4-1	TGCGCCAGCAGCACCCAGGGGGGTAAACTGAACGAGCAGTACTTC	CASSTQGGKLNEQYF
TRBJ1-1	-	many	TRBV5-5	TGTGCCAGCAGCTTGCAAGGTTTGGGTGGGCTGAACACTGAAGCTTTCTTT	CASSLQGLGGLNTEAFF
TRBJ2-1	-	-	TRBV12-3/TRBV12-4	TGTGCCAGCAGTTTCTTACGGGGTTTGAATGAGCAGTTCTTC	CASSFLRGLNEQFF